A selection of T cell receptor beta chains follows, all from one sample in a study of T cells in Graves' hyperthyroidism and ophthalmopathy. TCRdb itself ran the multiplex PCR reads through MiXCR, one entry per CDR3 protein. The sample carries approximately 610,000 distinct CDR3 sequences, roughly 15% recorded once. The sequenced sample was blood. The receptors were gathered from a middle-aged woman with Graves' ophthalmopathy. Both conserved end residues are part of each CDR3. A D gene is named only where the DNA matches it firmly. The size field is filled for only some rows; it gives once, few, many or a size class.

clone size,J gene,V gene,D gene,CDR3 protein,CDR3 DNA
many,TRBJ2-2,TRBV11-1,TRBD1,CASSYRDRGPLNTGELFF,TGTGCCAGCAGCTACCGGGACAGGGGCCCCTTGAACACCGGGGAGCTGTTTTTT
many,TRBJ1-2,TRBV28,-,CASSFDLGSPNYGYTF,TGTGCCAGCAGTTTCGATCTCGGGAGCCCGAACTATGGCTACACCTTC
many,TRBJ2-3,TRBV7-2,-,CASSPQGYTQYF,TGTGCCAGCAGCCCCCAGGGGTATACGCAGTATTTT
many,TRBJ2-7,TRBV20-1,-,CSARAKAGLSYEQYF,TGCAGTGCTAGAGCTAAGGCGGGACTCTCCTACGAGCAGTACTTC
many,TRBJ2-2,TRBV5-1,-,CASSWGPRELFF,TGCGCCAGCAGCTGGGGGCCTAGGGAGCTGTTTTTT
few,TRBJ2-4,TRBV5-1,TRBD2,CASSFVAGDSNIQYF,TGCGCCAGCAGCTTTGTAGCGGGAGATTCAAACATTCAGTACTTC
many,TRBJ2-7,TRBV2,-,CASSPLGQGHGYEQYF,TGTGCCAGCAGCCCCCTCGGGCAGGGCCATGGCTACGAGCAGTACTTC
few,TRBJ2-5,TRBV6-1,-,CASRSRQETQYF,TGTGCCAGCAGAAGCCGCCAAGAGACCCAGTACTTC
many,TRBJ2-5,TRBV20-1,TRBD2,CSASQASGIYAETQYF,TGCAGTGCTAGCCAGGCTAGCGGGATTTACGCGGAGACCCAGTACTTC
many,TRBJ2-7,TRBV6-5,TRBD2,CASSYFTAGDEQYF,TGTGCCAGCAGTTATTTCACAGCGGGAGACGAGCAGTACTTC
many,TRBJ1-1,TRBV12-3/TRBV12-4,-,CASSSENTEAFF,TGTGCCAGCAGCAGTGAGAACACTGAAGCTTTCTTT
-,TRBJ2-5,TRBV12-3/TRBV12-4,-,CASSPGSSQETQYF,TGTGCCAGCAGTCCAGGGTCCTCCCAAGAGACCCAGTACTTC
many,TRBJ2-7,TRBV12-5,-,CASGTQGVRVSSYEQYF,TGTGCTAGTGGAACACAGGGCGTTAGGGTATCTTCCTACGAGCAGTACTTC
many,TRBJ1-5,TRBV12-3/TRBV12-4,TRBD1,CASSLGTGGDQPQHF,TGTGCCAGCAGTTTGGGGACAGGGGGGGATCAGCCCCAGCATTTT
many,TRBJ1-1,TRBV12-3/TRBV12-4,TRBD1,CASSLAGQKNTEAFF,TGTGCCAGCAGTTTAGCGGGACAGAAGAACACTGAAGCTTTCTTT
few,TRBJ1-3,TRBV5-1,-,CASSLAGALGNTIYF,TGCGCCAGCAGCTTGGCCGGGGCGCTTGGAAACACCATATATTTT
-,TRBJ2-7,TRBV28,-,CASSLDGGGYEQYF,TGTGCCAGCAGTTTGGATGGAGGGGGCTACGAGCAGTACTTC
many,TRBJ2-7,TRBV6-5,-,CATVRGYEQYF,TGTGCGACCGTACGGGGCTACGAGCAGTACTTC
many,TRBJ2-5,TRBV10-3,TRBD2,CAISEPTVGLKAGGETQYF,TGTGCCATCAGTGAGCCAACGGTCGGGTTGAAGGCGGGAGGAGAGACCCAGTACTTC
many,TRBJ2-7,TRBV2,TRBD2,CASSRTGTSGYEQYF,TGTGCCAGCAGTCGAACCGGGACTAGCGGTTACGAGCAGTACTTC
many,TRBJ1-1,TRBV29-1,-,CSGITGKAEAFF,TGCAGCGGGATCACAGGGAAGGCTGAAGCTTTCTTT
-,TRBJ1-2,TRBV20-1,-,CSAPDGEGSTYTF,TGCAGTGCCCCCGATGGGGAGGGGTCCACCTACACCTTC
many,TRBJ2-7,TRBV6-2/TRBV6-3,-,CASSYLDSPYEQYF,TGTGCCAGCAGTTACTTGGACAGCCCCTACGAGCAGTACTTC
many,TRBJ1-1,TRBV6-1,TRBD1,CASSGPRGQILVDTEAFF,TGTGCCAGCAGTGGACCCCGGGGACAGATTCTAGTGGACACTGAAGCTTTCTTT
few,TRBJ2-4,TRBV6-1,TRBD1,CASSGHRGNIQYF,TGTGCCAGCAGTGGACACAGGGGAAACATTCAGTACTTC
-,TRBJ1-1,TRBV19,TRBD1,CASSMRGQPHTEAFF,TGTGCCAGTAGTATGAGGGGACAGCCCCACACTGAAGCTTTCTTT
few,TRBJ1-5,TRBV20-1,TRBD1,CSARQQGVNGNQPQHF,TGCAGTGCTAGACAACAGGGGGTTAATGGCAATCAGCCCCAGCATTTT
-,TRBJ2-2,TRBV9,TRBD1,CASSRTWGTGGVTGELFF,TGTGCCAGCAGCCGAACATGGGGGACAGGGGGCGTTACCGGGGAGCTGTTTTTT
once,TRBJ1-1,TRBV6-2/TRBV6-3,-,CASRHREVVYTEAFF,TGTGCCAGCAGGCACAGGGAGGTGGTCTACACTGAAGCTTTCTTT